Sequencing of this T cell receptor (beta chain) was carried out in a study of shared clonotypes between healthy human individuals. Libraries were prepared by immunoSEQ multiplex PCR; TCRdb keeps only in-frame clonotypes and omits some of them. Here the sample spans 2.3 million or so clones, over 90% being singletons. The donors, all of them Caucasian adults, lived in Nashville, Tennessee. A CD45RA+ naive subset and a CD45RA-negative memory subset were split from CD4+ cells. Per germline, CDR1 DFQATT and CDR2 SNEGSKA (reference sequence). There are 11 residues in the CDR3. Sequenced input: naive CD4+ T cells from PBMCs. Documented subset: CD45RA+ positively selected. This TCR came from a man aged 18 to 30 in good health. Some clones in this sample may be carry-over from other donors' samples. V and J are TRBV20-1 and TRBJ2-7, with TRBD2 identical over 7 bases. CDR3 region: CSATSYSEQYF. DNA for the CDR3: TGCAGCGCGACTAGCTATAGCGAGCAGTACTTC.